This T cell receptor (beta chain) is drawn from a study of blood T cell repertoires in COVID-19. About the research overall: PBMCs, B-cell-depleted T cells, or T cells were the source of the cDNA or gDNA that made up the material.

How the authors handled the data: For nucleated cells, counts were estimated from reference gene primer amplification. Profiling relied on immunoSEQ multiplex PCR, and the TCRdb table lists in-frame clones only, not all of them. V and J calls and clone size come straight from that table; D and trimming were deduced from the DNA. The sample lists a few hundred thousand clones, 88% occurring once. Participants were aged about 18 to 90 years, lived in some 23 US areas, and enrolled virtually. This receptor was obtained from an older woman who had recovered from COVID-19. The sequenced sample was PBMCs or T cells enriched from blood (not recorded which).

The CDR3 region is CASSLALGLFYGYTF. The CDR3, as DNA: TGTGCCAGCAGCTTGGCCTTGGGCCTTTTCTATGGCTACACCTTC. V and J are TRBV5-6 and TRBJ1-2; no definite D call. CDR3 size: 15 residues. V gave up 0 bases and J gave up 4 bases, with 13 bases separating them. Germline-derived CDR1 and CDR2 are SGHDT and YYEEEE.